This is a list of T cell receptor beta chains from one sample in a study of chemoradiotherapy in HPV16-positive cancers. The assay was immunoSEQ multiplex PCR, and TCRdb's table has in-frame clones only and misses some. The table includes approximately 11,000 clones, more than 60% detected once. The sample was taken from a patient who underwent chemoradiotherapy. Every receptor here comes from a human donor with HPV-associated anogenital cancer. Both conserved end residues are part of each CDR3. The D gene is left open where the match is weak. Only part of the rows carry a size: once, few, many, or a class if the clone is expanded.

J gene | D gene | clone size | V gene | CDR3 DNA | CDR3 protein
TRBJ1-3 | TRBD1 | few | TRBV5-1 | TGCGCCAGCAGCATGGGACAGGGCGCTGGAAACACCATATATTTT | CASSMGQGAGNTIYF
TRBJ1-1 | . | . | TRBV2 | TGTGCCAGCAGTGTGGACTGGGGGGTAACTGAAGCTTTCTTT | CASSVDWGVTEAFF
TRBJ2-7 | . | . | TRBV12-5 | TGTGCTAGTGGTTTGGTACGAGTTAGCGGACAAATAGAGCAGTACTTC | CASGLVRVSGQIEQYF
TRBJ2-7 | TRBD2 | . | TRBV10-1 | TGCGCCATAAGGCGGGGGGAAAGCTCCTACGAGCAGTACTTC | CAIRRGESSYEQYF
TRBJ2-4 | . | few | TRBV28 | TGTGCCAGCAGCCGGACTGATACTATAGCCAAAAACATTCAGTACTTC | CASSRTDTIAKNIQYF
TRBJ2-7 | TRBD1 | . | TRBV9 | TGTGCCAGCAGCGTAGGGCAGGGGGCCTACGAGCAGTACTTC | CASSVGQGAYEQYF
TRBJ2-2 | . | . | TRBV28 | TGTGCCAGCAGTTTCCCCCGACCCGGAACCGGGGAGCTGTTTTTT | CASSFPRPGTGELFF
TRBJ2-3 | TRBD2 | . | TRBV9 | TGTGCCAGCAGCCCACGACTAGCGGGGAGAGATACGCAGTATTTT | CASSPRLAGRDTQYF
TRBJ1-5 | TRBD1 | few | TRBV6-1 | TGTGCCAGCAGGGGGGACAGGTCCCACAATCAGCCCCAGCATTTT | CASRGDRSHNQPQHF
TRBJ1-2 | . | once | TRBV6-6 | TGTGCCAGCAGTTACTCAATCTATGGCTACACCTTC | CASSYSIYGYTF
TRBJ2-1 | TRBD2 | . | TRBV9 | TGTGCCAGCAGCGCCCAGTCAGCGGGGGCCTACAATGAGCAGTTCTTC | CASSAQSAGAYNEQFF
TRBJ1-1 | . | . | TRBV10-3 | TGTGCCATCAGGACCGCTGGAATGAACACTGAAGCTTTCTTT | CAIRTAGMNTEAFF
TRBJ1-1 | . | . | TRBV6-6 | TGTGCCAGCAGTTACTCGGACACTGAAGCTTTCTTT | CASSYSDTEAFF
TRBJ1-2 | . | . | TRBV9 | TGTGCCAGCAGCGACACTTGGGGGGGAAACTATGGCTACACCTTC | CASSDTWGGNYGYTF
TRBJ2-7 | TRBD2 | . | TRBV6-5 | TGTGCCAGCAGTTACCTAGCGGGGGGGTACGAGCAGTACTTC | CASSYLAGGYEQYF
TRBJ1-2 | . | . | TRBV6-1 | TGTGCCAGCAGTGAAAGTCGGCGAAGTAACTATGGCTACACCTTC | CASSESRRSNYGYTF
TRBJ1-1 | . | . | TRBV7-9 | TGTGCCAGCAGCCGGGACGGGGGACGGGCGAACACTGAAGCTTTCTTT | CASSRDGGRANTEAFF
TRBJ2-6 | . | . | TRBV2 | TGTGCCAGCAGTGAATGGGCGTCTGGGGCCAACGTCCTGACTTTC | CASSEWASGANVLTF
TRBJ1-1 | . | once | TRBV27 | TGTGCCAGCAGTCAGCAAAAGAACACTGAAGCTTTCTTT | CASSQQKNTEAFF
TRBJ2-7 | TRBD1 | . | TRBV30 | TGTGCCTGGAAGACCGGACAGGGCTACGAGCAGTACTTC | CAWKTGQGYEQYF
TRBJ1-2 | . | . | TRBV2 | TGTGCCAGCAGCCGGGACGTAACGGGTGGCTACACCTTC | CASSRDVTGGYTF
TRBJ1-2 | TRBD1 | . | TRBV30 | TGTGCCTGGACCAACCGGGGACAGGGGGAATGGAGTAACTATGGCTACACCTTC | CAWTNRGQGEWSNYGYTF
TRBJ2-1 | TRBD2 | few | TRBV4-2 | TGTGCCAGCAGCCAAGGTGGACTAGCGGGGTACAATGAGCAGTTCTTC | CASSQGGLAGYNEQFF
TRBJ1-2 | . | . | TRBV15 | TGTGCCACCAGCAGAGATCTGATGGCAAACTATGGCTACACCTTC | CATSRDLMANYGYTF
TRBJ1-1 | . | . | TRBV6-1 | TGTGCCAGCAGTGAAGCCCGCATTGGGGGTAGGGCTTTCTTT | CASSEARIGGRAFF
TRBJ1-5 | . | few | TRBV2 | TGTGCCAGCAAGGGGGACTTGGCGAGCAATCAGCCCCAGCATTTT | CASKGDLASNQPQHF
TRBJ1-6 | TRBD1 | . | TRBV9 | TGTGCCAGCAGCGCAGGACAGGGAGTGAGATCACCCCTCCACTTT | CASSAGQGVRSPLHF
TRBJ2-1 | . | few | TRBV6-4 | TGTGCCAGCAGTGACTCTAGCGAGAATGAGCAGTTCTTC | CASSDSSENEQFF
TRBJ1-5 | . | . | TRBV6-1 | TGTGCCAGCAGGGAAAAGGGAAGCGGTCAGCCCCAGCATTTT | CASREKGSGQPQHF
TRBJ1-6 | . | . | TRBV30 | TGTGCCTGGAGTGTCAGTTTGACGGTCAATAATTCACCCCTCCACTTT | CAWSVSLTVNNSPLHF
TRBJ2-7 | TRBD1 | . | TRBV19 | TGTGCCAGTAGCCCGGACAGGGCGGGTGAGCAGTACTTC | CASSPDRAGEQYF
TRBJ1-1 | . | few | TRBV10-2 | TGCGCCAGCAGGGTAAGGACAGAGTCTGAAGCTTTCTTT | CASRVRTESEAFF
TRBJ1-1 | . | . | TRBV9 | TGTGCCAGCAGCGTAGGAGCGGGGGGCAAAGCTTTCTTT | CASSVGAGGKAFF
TRBJ2-7 | . | . | TRBV11-1 | TGTGCCAGCACTTTTTCCAGGGGCCCCTACGAGCAGTACTTC | CASTFSRGPYEQYF
TRBJ1-3 | . | . | TRBV28 | TGTGCCAGCAGTCCGCAGAGGGCCTCACTGGGAAACACCATATATTTT | CASSPQRASLGNTIYF
TRBJ2-2 | TRBD1 | . | TRBV25-1 | TGTGCCAGCAGTGCCCACTCCGGGACAGGGAACACCGGGGAGCTGTTTTTT | CASSAHSGTGNTGELFF
TRBJ1-6 | . | . | TRBV11-2 | TGTGCCAGCAGACCTCTGTGGGTAGCCAATTCACCCCTCCACTTT | CASRPLWVANSPLHF
TRBJ2-7 | . | . | TRBV2 | TGTGCCAGCAGTGTCACACAGGTCTTTCCCGAGCAGTACTTC | CASSVTQVFPEQYF
TRBJ2-3 | . | few | TRBV4-1 | TGCGCCAGCAGCCATGGAGGGACAGATACGCAGTATTTT | CASSHGGTDTQYF
TRBJ2-3 | . | . | TRBV11-3 | TGTGCCAGCAGCTCCCACCCCACAGGGAGTAAGCAGTATTTT | CASSSHPTGSKQYF
TRBJ1-5 | . | . | TRBV27 | TGTGCCAGCAGTAACCTAGTCGGGGGAGCTAATCAGCCCCAGCATTTT | CASSNLVGGANQPQHF
TRBJ2-3 | . | . | TRBV4-3 | TGCGCCAGCAGCCAATTCGCGGGGCTCACAGATACGCAGTATTTT | CASSQFAGLTDTQYF
TRBJ2-2 | TRBD1 | . | TRBV14 | TGTGCCAGCAGCCTTTTAGCAGGGGGCCTGACGTTGTTTTTT | CASSLLAGGLTLFF
TRBJ2-1 | TRBD2 | . | TRBV5-6 | TGTGCCAGCAGCCTGACTAGCGGGGGAGTCGAGCAGTTCTTC | CASSLTSGGVEQFF
TRBJ1-1 | . | once | TRBV15 | TGTGCCACCAGCAGAGAATTTGGGGAAAGCACTGAAGCTTTCTTT | CATSREFGESTEAFF
TRBJ2-5 | TRBD2 | . | TRBV7-3 | TGTGCCAGCAGCTCGGCGGGGGGGCCGTTGGAGACCCAGTACTTC | CASSSAGGPLETQYF